A single sample gave rise to the 20 T cell receptor beta chains below, sequenced in a study of technical replicates of blood from several donors. Method: immunoSEQ multiplex PCR; TCRdb's copy keeps in-frame clones and lacks some. Here the sample spans 60,000 to 80,000 clones, roughly 93% being singletons. Sequenced sample: T cells isolated from PBMCs. The receptors shown here come from a human donor in good health.

The CDR3 DNA reads as TGTGCCAGCAGCTTAGAAACCACACCGGGACTAGCGGGAGTTGACGAGCAGTACTTC. Residues: CASSLETTPGLAGVDEQYF. V usage is TRBV13 and J usage is TRBJ2-7; 14 bases fit TRBD2. Germline V lookup: CDR1 PRHDT, CDR2 FYEKMQ (reference sequence). Trimming took 1 base from V and 5 from J; bases not matched to a gene: 13. The CDR3 contains 19 residues.

This clone was seen once. The chain recombines TRBV14 with TRBJ2-1, with 11 bases identical to TRBD2. The V gene end was trimmed by 2 bases and the J gene end by 7 bases; junction bases not matched to a gene: 16. Looked up from germline, CDR1 is SGHDN and CDR2 is FVKESK. This CDR3 is built from 19 residues. CDR3 amino acids: CASSQHSPTSGIFMNEQFF. The CDR3 coding sequence is TGTGCCAGCAGCCAACATTCCCCGACTAGCGGGATTTTCATGAATGAGCAGTTCTTC.

V and J are TRBV6-1 and TRBJ1-5; possibly TRBD1 for D (5 bases). CDR1 MNHNS and CDR2 SASEGT come from the germline V gene. The CDR3 covers 14 residues. Trimming stripped 5 bases from V and 5 bases from J, with 13 bases between. The CDR3 region is CASSHSDTYQPQHF. In nucleotides, the CDR3 is TGTGCCAGCAGTCACTCGGACACTTATCAGCCCCAGCATTTT.

V gene TRBV6-1 combines with J gene TRBJ2-7, with TRBD2 matching 7 bases. The germline gives CDR1 MNHNS, CDR2 SASEGT. V lost 4 bases, J lost 7 bases, and 13 bases stayed unmatched. This CDR3 is 15 amino acids long. Here the CDR3 reads CASSVLREQSREQYF. The CDR3 DNA follows: TGTGCCAGCAGTGTATTGCGGGAGCAGTCTAGGGAGCAGTACTTC.

The sample holds a few counts of this clone. This chain joins TRBV7-8 and TRBJ2-7; D may be TRBD1 (6 bases). CDR1 is SGHVS and CDR2 is FQNEAQ in the germline V gene. The length of the CDR3 is 13 residues. Trimming cost V 7 bases and J 5 bases, with 15 bases left between them. The CDR3 sequence: CASTDRSTHEQYF. The CDR3 DNA follows: TGTGCCAGCACCGACAGGTCTACACACGAGCAGTACTTC.

The chain couples TRBV4-2 to TRBJ2-7, with TRBD2 as a possible D gene (6 bases). Germline V CDR1 and CDR2: LGHNA, YNFKEQ. The CDR3 sequence is 15 residues long. V dropped 0 bases and J dropped 4 bases, with 13 bases sitting between them. The CDR3 protein is CASSQEIWGVYEQYF. Here the CDR3 DNA reads TGTGCCAGCAGCCAAGAAATCTGGGGGGTTTACGAGCAGTACTTC.

With regard to this clone: Sequence at one end of the junction differs from germline and may be a read error. The chain has TRBV29-1 and TRBJ1-1, with 9 bases aligning to TRBD1. The CDR3 runs 16 residues. Germline CDR1 reads SQVTM; CDR2 reads ANQGSEA. The CDR3 protein is CSVEKGTGTGNAEAFF. CDR3 DNA: TGCAGCGTTGAAAAGGGCACCGGGACAGGGAACGCTGAAGCTTTCTTT.

The chain combines TRBV9 with TRBJ1-1; 7 bases fit TRBD1. The V gene end was trimmed by 4 bases and the J gene end by 0 bases; junction bases not matched to a gene: 6. Germline V CDR1 and CDR2: SGDLS, YYNGEE. CDR3 length: 15 residues. CDR3 nucleotide sequence: TGTGCCAGCAGCCCGACCGGGACAGTGAACACTGAAGCTTTCTTT. Protein: CASSPTGTVNTEAFF. Full variable domain (outside the CDR3, taken from reference TRBV9 and TRBJ1-1): DSGVTQTPKHLITATGQRVTLRCSPRSGDLSVYWYQQSLDQGLQFLIQYYNGEERAKGNILERFSAQQFPDLHSELNLSSLELGDSALYFCASSPTGTVNTEAFFGQGTRLTVV.

This chain uses TRBV19 with TRBJ2-3; 7 bases align to TRBD2. Germline-derived CDR1 and CDR2 are LNHDA and SQIVND (reference sequence). This CDR3 spans 12 amino acids. For the CDR3, the DNA is TGTGCGGCGGGAGAGAGCACAGATACGCAGTATTTT. Its translation is CAAGESTDTQYF.

The V call is TRBV25-1, the J call TRBJ1-5; 9 bases fit TRBD1. V lost 1 base and J lost 1; bases outside the gene matches: 5. CDR1 and CDR2 from the germline V gene are MGHDK and SYGVNS. There are 17 residues in the CDR3. CDR3 in DNA: TGTGCCAGCAGTGAATGGGGACAGGGAACAAGCAATCAGCCCCAGCATTTT. Translating gives CASSEWGQGTSNQPQHF.

This clone was seen only once. This sequence joins TRBV7-2 and TRBJ2-3; TRBD2 agrees at 12 bases. The V segment lost 3 bases and the J segment 5 bases; nucleotides outside the gene matches: 9. The CDR3 has 17 residues. Germline values: CDR1 SGHTA, CDR2 FQGNSA. The CDR3 DNA follows: TGTGCCAGCAGCTTTTTAGAGACTAGCGGGAGAAAAGATACGCAGTATTTT. Its translation: CASSFLETSGRKDTQYF.

The chain carries TRBV13 and TRBJ2-4; TRBD1 matches at 7 bases. The V gene's germline CDR1 is PRHDT and CDR2 FYEKMQ (reference sequence). The CDR3 has 15 residues. V lost 4 bases and J lost 6; bases outside the gene matches: 9. The CDR3 DNA is TGTGCCAGCAGCTCCCTTTTTAGGGGGCGAAACATTCAGTACTTC. It yields the protein CASSSLFRGRNIQYF. Full variable domain (rest looked up from reference TRBV13 and TRBJ2-4): AAGVIQSPRHLIKEKRETATLKCYPIPRHDTVYWYQQGPGQDPQFLISFYEKMQSDKGSIPDRFSAQQFSDYHSELNMSSLELGDSALYFCASSSLFRGRNIQYFGAGTRLSVL.

CDR3 nucleotide sequence: TGTGCCAGCAGCAGGGGGGAGAATGAGCAGTTCTTC. Translating it yields CASSRGENEQFF. The chain is built from TRBV6-6 and TRBJ2-1, with D possibly being TRBD1 (7 bases). Between the trimmed V and J ends, which lost 6 bases and 7 bases, there was a span of 10 bases. This CDR3 is 12 amino acids long. Germline CDR1 and CDR2: MNHNY and SVGAGI (reference sequence).

The chain employs TRBV11-3 and TRBJ2-5; D is perhaps TRBD2 (5 bases). Germline CDR1 SGHNT, CDR2 YENEEA. V gave up 2 bases and J gave up 2 bases, with 12 bases separating them. The CDR3 is 15 amino acids. CDR3 loop: CASSLRLRAQETQYF. In nucleotides, the CDR3 is TGTGCCAGCAGCTTACGTTTGAGGGCGCAAGAGACCCAGTACTTC.

The chain uses TRBV11-2 and TRBJ1-4, with a tentative D call TRBD1 (5 bases). The V and J ends lost 8 bases and 6 bases respectively, with 13 bases between them. Germline V CDR1 and CDR2: SGHAT, FQNNGV. The CDR3 runs 13 residues. The CDR3 DNA follows: TGTGCCAGCGGTACCGACAGAGATGAAAAACTGTTTTTT. It encodes CASGTDRDEKLFF.

This chain links TRBV13 with TRBJ2-3; a weak D match, TRBD2 (6 bases). The CDR3 extends over 16 amino acids. Germline V CDR1 and CDR2: PRHDT, FYEKMQ (reference sequence). Trimming took off 1 base at V and 6 bases at J, with 17 bases between the two ends. The CDR3 region is CASSLDGTGVGDTQYF. CDR3 coding DNA: TGTGCCAGCAGCTTAGACGGAACGGGAGTTGGGGATACGCAGTATTTT.

V usage is TRBV27 and J usage is TRBJ2-1; the D gene is possibly TRBD1 (6 bases). The CDR3 has 14 residues. Germline V gene sequence: CDR1 MNHEY, CDR2 SMNVEV (reference sequence). Trimming removed 3 bases at V and 6 bases at J, with 12 bases between. Here the CDR3 reads CASSFIQGRNEQFF. The CDR3 DNA follows: TGTGCCAGCAGTTTTATACAGGGACGCAATGAGCAGTTCTTC.

The V and J genes are TRBV6-1 and TRBJ1-2; tentatively, D is TRBD1 (6 bases). The germline CDR1 and CDR2 sequences are MNHNS and SASEGT. This CDR3 spans 14 amino acids. Trimming removed 4 bases from V and 0 bases from J, with 9 bases in between. The CDR3 region has the DNA TGTGCCAGCAGTGGACAGGTATCTAACTATGGCTACACCTTC. It specifies CASSGQVSNYGYTF.

The V call is TRBV25-1, the J call TRBJ2-1; D is perhaps TRBD1 (5 bases). The V and J ends lost 5 bases and 9 bases respectively, with 11 bases between them. The CDR3 length is 12 residues. Germline V gene data show CDR1 as MGHDK and CDR2 as SYGVNS. The CDR3 nucleotides read TGTGCCAGCAGTCAAGGGGCCCTTGAGCAGTTCTTC. Its translation: CASSQGALEQFF.

In this sample, this clone turned up once. This rearrangement joins TRBV2 to TRBJ1-1; the D is unclear. CDR3 length equals 15 residues. V was shortened by 4 bases and J by 0 bases, with 12 bases between the two germline ends. Germline-derived CDR1 and CDR2 are SNHLY and FYNNEI. In DNA, the CDR3 is TGTGCCAGCAGTGGGGGAGCGCCTTTGAACACTGAAGCTTTCTTT. Encoded protein: CASSGGAPLNTEAFF. The full variable domain, in which reference TRBV2 and TRBJ1-1 provide the parts outside the CDR3, is EPEVTQTPSHQVTQMGQEVILRCVPISNHLYFYWYRQILGQKVEFLVSFYNNEISEKSEIFDDQFSVERPDGSNFTLKIRSTKLEDSAMYFCASSGGAPLNTEAFFGQGTRLTVV.